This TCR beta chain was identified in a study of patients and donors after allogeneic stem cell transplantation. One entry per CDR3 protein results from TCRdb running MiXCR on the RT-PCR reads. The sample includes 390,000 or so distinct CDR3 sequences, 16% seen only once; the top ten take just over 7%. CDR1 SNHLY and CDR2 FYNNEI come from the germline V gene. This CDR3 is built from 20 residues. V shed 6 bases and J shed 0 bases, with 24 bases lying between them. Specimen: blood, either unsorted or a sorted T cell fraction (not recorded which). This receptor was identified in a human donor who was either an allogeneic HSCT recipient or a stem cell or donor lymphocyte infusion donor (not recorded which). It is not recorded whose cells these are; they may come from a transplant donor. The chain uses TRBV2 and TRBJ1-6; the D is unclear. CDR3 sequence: CASRYYSEIPRSSYNSPLHF. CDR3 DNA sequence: TGTGCCAGCAGGTATTACAGTGAAATCCCAAGGAGCTCCTATAATTCACCCCTCCACTTT.